Presented here are 10 T cell receptor beta chains from one specimen sequenced in a study of blood T cell repertoires in COVID-19. TCRdb's copy holds only in-frame clones and misses some; the assay was immunoSEQ multiplex PCR. Among about 40,000 clones, 60% to 80% were seen once, and the ten largest hold about 33%. Sequencing input: peripheral blood. All receptors derive from a woman of 80 years or more with acute or convalescent COVID-19.

This chain uses TRBV6-5 with TRBJ2-7; 8 positions agree with TRBD2. J was trimmed by 7 bases and V by 5 bases; bases with no gene match: 13. Germline loops: CDR1 MNHEY, CDR2 SVGAGI. This CDR3 comprises 15 residues. The CDR3 spells CASSLDLAGGREQYF. The CDR3 coding sequence is TGTGCCAGCAGTCTTGATCTGGCGGGAGGAAGGGAGCAGTACTTC.

The V and J genes are TRBV9 and TRBJ1-2; D unresolved. Germline V gene data show CDR1 as SGDLS and CDR2 as YYNGEE. This CDR3 is 15 amino acids long. V lost 3 bases to trimming and J lost 5 bases, with 17 bases between them. In nucleotides, the CDR3 is TGTGCCAGCAGCGCCCAACAAGGAAGGAGATATGGCTACACCTTC. The encoded protein is CASSAQQGRRYGYTF. The complete variable domain, with remaining parts taken from reference TRBV9 and TRBJ1-2, reads DSGVTQTPKHLITATGQRVTLRCSPRSGDLSVYWYQQSLDQGLQFLIQYYNGEERAKGNILERFSAQQFPDLHSELNLSSLELGDSALYFCASSAQQGRRYGYTFGSGTRLTVV.

This clone was picked up a small number of times. The chain couples TRBV7-8 to TRBJ1-4; maybe TRBD1 (6 bases). V was clipped by 0 bases and J by 6 bases, with 11 bases between them. The germline V gene encodes CDR1 SGHVS and CDR2 FQNEAQ. The CDR3 contains 15 residues. CDR3 sequence (DNA): TGTGCCAGCAGCTTAGCGAGAGGACAGTATGAAAAACTGTTTTTT. Amino acid sequence: CASSLARGQYEKLFF.

The genes are TRBV7-2 and TRBJ2-1; D is perhaps TRBD2 (6 bases). There are 11 residues in the CDR3. V lost 6 bases and J lost 9, with 9 bases in between. Germline CDR1 is SGHTA and CDR2 is FQGNSA. The CDR3 loop reads CASRIAAEQFF. Here the CDR3 DNA reads TGTGCCAGCAGGATAGCGGCTGAGCAGTTCTTC.

This chain uses TRBV21-1 with TRBJ2-1; the table's D gene call, TRBD2, was not cross checked with the DNA. TRBV21-1 constitutes a pseudogene. The CDR3 loop spans 19 amino acids. The CDR3 DNA reads TGTGCCAGCCTCCGGGACTCCCCCCGATTGAAAAGCTCCTACAATGAGCAGTTCTTC. It codes for CASLRDSPRLKSSYNEQFF.

There are a few counts of this clone. The rearrangement joins TRBV9 to TRBJ1-1, with 11 positions matching TRBD1. Germline values: CDR1 SGDLS, CDR2 YYNGEE. The V and J ends lost 4 bases and 9 bases, in that order; junction bases with no gene match: 11. The CDR3 totals 15 residues. CDR3 sequence reads: CASSPTGTGGRQAFF. The DNA for the CDR3 is TGTGCCAGCAGCCCCACCGGGACAGGGGGGAGGCAAGCTTTCTTT.

CDR3 DNA sequence: TGTGCCAGCAGCTTACCCCCAGTGTATGGCTACACCTTC. Its translation: CASSLPPVYGYTF. The gene calls are TRBV7-2 and TRBJ1-2; D gene uncertain. V dropped 2 bases and J dropped 5 bases, with 9 bases sitting between them. The germline V gene encodes CDR1 SGHTA and CDR2 FQGNSA. This CDR3 is 13 amino acids long.

There are a few counts of this clone. The J gene is TRBJ2-7, the V gene TRBV10-1; no firm D call. The CDR3 has 14 residues. Germline V gene lookup returns CDR1 WNHNN and CDR2 SYGVQD (reference sequence). With 3 bases removed from V and 2 bases from J, the gap between germline ends came to 11 bases. CDR3 sequence: CASSEGANTYEQYF. The CDR3 nucleotides are TGCGCCAGCAGTGAAGGAGCGAATACCTACGAGCAGTACTTC.

This clone was detected once. V usage is TRBV7-9 and J usage is TRBJ1-4, with 10 bases matching TRBD1. The V segment lost 5 bases and the J segment 0 bases; nucleotides outside the gene matches: 3. CDR1 and CDR2 (germline): SEHNR, FQNEAQ (reference sequence). CDR3 size: 16 residues. CDR3 protein: CASSSGQGATNEKLFF. Written as DNA, the CDR3 is TGTGCCAGCAGCAGCGGACAGGGGGCAACTAATGAAAAACTGTTTTTT.

The gene calls are TRBV19 and TRBJ2-7; TRBD2 might be the D (5 bases). Germline CDR1 and CDR2: LNHDA and SQIVND (reference sequence). This CDR3 comprises 14 residues. Trimming shortened V by 1 base and J by 3 bases, and 10 bases separated the two germline ends. CDR3 nucleotides: TGTGCCAGTAGTATAGCTGCAGGAGGCTACGAGCAGTACTTC. Protein product: CASSIAAGGYEQYF.